This TCR beta chain was found in a study of spatial heterogeneity in lung cancer. This clonotype has a count of ten or more. Each molecule of TCR cDNA was tagged with one unique molecular identifier. TCRdb itself ran the 5' RACE reads through MiXCR, one entry per CDR3 protein. In the table there are 45,000 to 55,000 distinct CDR3 sequences, roughly 5.7% of which are singletons. The length of the CDR3 is 14 residues. CDR1 SQVTM and CDR2 ANQGSEA come from the germline V gene. V was pared by 3 bases and J by 7 bases, with 5 bases of the junction left unmatched. The time point is: sample taken at primary tumor resection. The authors sequenced whole RNA from tumor, nontumor lung or frozen PBMC without sorting.

The TCR was taken from a male donor with early-stage non-small cell lung cancer. Specimen: PBMCs, collected at surgery. The chain has TRBV29-1 and TRBJ2-1, with TRBD1 identical over 11 bases. CDR3 coding DNA: TGCAGCGTTGACGGACAGGGGGCGGGAAATGAGCAGTTCTTC. Translating it yields CSVDGQGAGNEQFF.